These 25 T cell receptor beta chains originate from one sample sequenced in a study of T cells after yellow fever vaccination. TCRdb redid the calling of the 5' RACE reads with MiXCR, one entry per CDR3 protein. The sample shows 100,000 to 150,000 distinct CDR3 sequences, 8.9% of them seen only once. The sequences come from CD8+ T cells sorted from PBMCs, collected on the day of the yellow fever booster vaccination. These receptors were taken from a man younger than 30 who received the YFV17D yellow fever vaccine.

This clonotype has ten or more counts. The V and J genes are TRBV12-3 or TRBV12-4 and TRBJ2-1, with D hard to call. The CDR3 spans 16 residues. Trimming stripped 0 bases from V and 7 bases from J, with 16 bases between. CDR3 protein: CASSLAGFGLENEQFF. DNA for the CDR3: TGTGCCAGCAGTTTAGCAGGATTCGGTCTGGAAAATGAGCAGTTCTTC.

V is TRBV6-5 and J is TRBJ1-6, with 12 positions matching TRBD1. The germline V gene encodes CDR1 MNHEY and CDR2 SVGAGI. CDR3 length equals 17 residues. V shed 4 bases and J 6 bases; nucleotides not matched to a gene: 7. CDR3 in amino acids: CASSSPGTGGGNSPLHF. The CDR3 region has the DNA TGTGCCAGCAGTTCCCCCGGGACAGGGGGCGGTAATTCACCCCTCCACTTT.

The CDR3 region is CASSPERTLQLAGATEQYV. CDR3 in DNA: TGTGCCAGCAGCCCCGAGCGGACACTCCAACTAGCGGGGGCTACCGAGCAGTACGTC. The chain is built from TRBV7-9 and TRBJ2-7; 11 nucleotides align to TRBD2. The CDR3 has 19 amino acids. CDR1 SEHNR and CDR2 FQNEAQ come from the germline V gene (reference sequence). The junction had 21 bases not matched to a gene; V was cut back by 5 bases and J by 6 bases.

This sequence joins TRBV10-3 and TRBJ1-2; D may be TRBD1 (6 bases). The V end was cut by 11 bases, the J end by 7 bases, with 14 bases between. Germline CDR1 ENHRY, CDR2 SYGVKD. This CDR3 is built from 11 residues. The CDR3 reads CALQGTGGYTF. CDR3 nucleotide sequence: TGTGCCCTCCAGGGGACTGGTGGCTACACCTTC.

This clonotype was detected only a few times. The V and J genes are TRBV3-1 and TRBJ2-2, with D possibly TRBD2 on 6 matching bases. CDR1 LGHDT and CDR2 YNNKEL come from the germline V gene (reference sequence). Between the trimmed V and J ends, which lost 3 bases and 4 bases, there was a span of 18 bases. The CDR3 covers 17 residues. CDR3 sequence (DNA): TGTGCCAGCAGCCATACCAGGGAGGCCAGGGCCACCGGGGAGCTGTTTTTT. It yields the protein CASSHTREARATGELFF.

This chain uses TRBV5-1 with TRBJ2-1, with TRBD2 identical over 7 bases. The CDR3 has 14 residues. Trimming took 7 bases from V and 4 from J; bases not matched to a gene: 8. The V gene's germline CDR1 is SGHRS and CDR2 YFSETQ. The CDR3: CASQLWGGYNEQFF. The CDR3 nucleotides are TGCGCCAGCCAACTCTGGGGGGGTTACAATGAGCAGTTCTTC. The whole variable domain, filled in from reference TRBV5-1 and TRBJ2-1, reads KAGVTQTPRYLIKTRGQQVTLSCSPISGHRSVSWYQQTPGQGLQFLFEYFSETQRNKGNFPGRFSGRQFSNSRSEMNVSTLELGDSALYLCASQLWGGYNEQFFGPGTRLTVL.

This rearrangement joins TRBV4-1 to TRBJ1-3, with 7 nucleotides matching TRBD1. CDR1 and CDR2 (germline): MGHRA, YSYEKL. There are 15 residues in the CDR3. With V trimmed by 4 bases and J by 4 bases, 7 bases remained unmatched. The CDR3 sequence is CASSRTRGAGNTIYF. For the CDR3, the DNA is TGCGCCAGCAGCCGGACCAGGGGGGCGGGAAACACCATATATTTT.

CDR3: CASSLVSTEAFF. In DNA, the CDR3 is TGCGCCAGCAGCTTGGTTAGCACTGAAGCTTTCTTT. The rearrangement joins TRBV5-1 to TRBJ1-1; D is unclear. This CDR3 spans 12 amino acids. The V end lost 0 bases, the J end lost 4 bases, and 4 bases lay between the germline ends. Germline-derived CDR1 and CDR2 are SGHRS and YFSETQ.

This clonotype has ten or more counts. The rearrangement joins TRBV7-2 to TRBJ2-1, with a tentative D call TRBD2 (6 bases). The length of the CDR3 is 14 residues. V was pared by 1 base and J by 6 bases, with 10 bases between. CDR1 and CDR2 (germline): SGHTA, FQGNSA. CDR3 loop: CASSLGRGGNEQFF. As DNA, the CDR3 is TGTGCCAGCAGCTTAGGGAGGGGAGGCAATGAGCAGTTCTTC.

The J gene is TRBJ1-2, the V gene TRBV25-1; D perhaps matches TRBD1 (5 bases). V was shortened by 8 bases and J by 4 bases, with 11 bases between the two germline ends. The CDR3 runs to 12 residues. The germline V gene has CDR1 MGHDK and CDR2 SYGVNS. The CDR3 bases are TGTGCCAGCCTCGGGGGTCCCTATGGCTACACCTTC. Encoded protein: CASLGGPYGYTF.

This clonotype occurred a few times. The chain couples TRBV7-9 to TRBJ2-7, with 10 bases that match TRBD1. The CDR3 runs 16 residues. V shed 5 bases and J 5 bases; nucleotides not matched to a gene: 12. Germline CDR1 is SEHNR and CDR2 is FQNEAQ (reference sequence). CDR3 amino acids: CASSRLVSGTGDEQYF. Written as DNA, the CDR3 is TGTGCCAGCAGCCGCCTAGTTTCCGGGACAGGGGACGAGCAGTACTTC. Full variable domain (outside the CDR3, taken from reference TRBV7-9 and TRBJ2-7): DTGVSQNPRHKITKRGQNVTFRCDPISEHNRLYWYRQTLGQGPEFLTYFQNEAQLEKSRLLSDRFSAERPKGSFSTLEIQRTEQGDSAMYLCASSRLVSGTGDEQYFGPGTRLTVT.

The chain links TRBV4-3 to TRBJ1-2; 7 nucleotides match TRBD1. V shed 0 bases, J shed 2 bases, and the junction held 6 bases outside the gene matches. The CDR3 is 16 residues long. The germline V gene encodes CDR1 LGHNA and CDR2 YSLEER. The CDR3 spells CASSQDRWDSNYGYTF. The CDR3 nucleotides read TGCGCCAGCAGCCAAGATCGTTGGGACAGCAACTATGGCTACACCTTC.

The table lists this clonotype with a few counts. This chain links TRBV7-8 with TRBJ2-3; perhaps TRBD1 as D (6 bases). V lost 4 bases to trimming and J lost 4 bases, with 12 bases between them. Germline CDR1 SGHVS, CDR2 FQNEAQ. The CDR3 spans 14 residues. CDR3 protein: CASSYPTGPDTQYF. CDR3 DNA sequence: TGTGCCAGCAGCTACCCGACAGGCCCAGATACGCAGTATTTT. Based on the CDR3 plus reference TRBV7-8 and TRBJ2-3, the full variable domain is GAGVSQSPRYKVAKRGQDVALRCDPISGHVSLFWYQQALGQGPEFLTYFQNEAQLDKSGLPSDRFFAERPEGSVSTLKIQRTQQEDSAVYLCASSYPTGPDTQYFGPGTRLTVL.

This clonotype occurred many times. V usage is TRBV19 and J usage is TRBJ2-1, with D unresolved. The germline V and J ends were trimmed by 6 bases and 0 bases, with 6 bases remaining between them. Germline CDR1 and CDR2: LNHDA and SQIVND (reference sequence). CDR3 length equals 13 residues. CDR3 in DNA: TGTGCCAGTAGCGAGAGCTCCTACAATGAGCAGTTCTTC. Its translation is CASSESSYNEQFF.

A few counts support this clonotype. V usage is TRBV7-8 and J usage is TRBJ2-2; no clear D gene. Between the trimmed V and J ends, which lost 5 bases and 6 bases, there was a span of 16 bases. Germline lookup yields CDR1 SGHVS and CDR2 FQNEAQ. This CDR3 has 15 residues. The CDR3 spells CASSPPMEGPGELFF. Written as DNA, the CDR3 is TGTGCCAGCAGCCCACCTATGGAAGGACCCGGGGAGCTGTTTTTT. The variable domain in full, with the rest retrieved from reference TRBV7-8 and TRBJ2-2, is GAGVSQSPRYKVAKRGQDVALRCDPISGHVSLFWYQQALGQGPEFLTYFQNEAQLDKSGLPSDRFFAERPEGSVSTLKIQRTQQEDSAVYLCASSPPMEGPGELFFGEGSRLTVL.

The CDR3 protein is CASRKTFGSFYNEQFF. As DNA, the CDR3 is TGTGCCAGTCGTAAAACCTTCGGGTCTTTCTACAATGAGCAGTTCTTC. The chain recombines TRBV19 with TRBJ2-1, with D unclear. CDR1 and CDR2 (germline): LNHDA, SQIVND (reference sequence). There are 16 residues in the CDR3. V lost 8 bases and J lost 3, with 20 bases in between.

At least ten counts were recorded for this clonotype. The CDR3 protein is CASSLGSGGMKTQYF. CDR3 DNA: TGTGCCAGCAGCCTGGGAAGCGGGGGGATGAAGACCCAGTACTTC. The chain has TRBV9 and TRBJ2-5, with 9 bases that match TRBD2. The junction had 10 bases not matched to a gene; V was cut back by 4 bases and J by 6 bases. The CDR3 is made up of 15 amino acids. Germline V gene sequence: CDR1 SGDLS, CDR2 YYNGEE.

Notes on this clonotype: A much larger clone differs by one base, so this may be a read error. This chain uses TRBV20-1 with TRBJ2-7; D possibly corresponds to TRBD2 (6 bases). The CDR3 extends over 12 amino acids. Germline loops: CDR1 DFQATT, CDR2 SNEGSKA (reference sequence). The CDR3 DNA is TGCAGTGATAGAGAGGGAGGCTACGAGCAGTACTTC. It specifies CSDREGGYEQYF.

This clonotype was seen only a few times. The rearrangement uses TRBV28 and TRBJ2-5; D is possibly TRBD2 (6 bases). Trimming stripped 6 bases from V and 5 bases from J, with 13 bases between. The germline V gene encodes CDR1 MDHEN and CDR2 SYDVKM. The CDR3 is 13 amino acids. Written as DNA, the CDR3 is TGTGCCAGCAGCGGGACTCCCACGGAGACCCAGTACTTC. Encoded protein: CASSGTPTETQYF.

CDR3 protein: CASSKRLAGDNEQFF. Written as DNA, the CDR3 is TGTGCCAGCAGCAAGAGACTAGCGGGCGATAATGAGCAGTTCTTC. V usage is TRBV7-2 and J usage is TRBJ2-1; 10 nucleotides line up with TRBD2. This CDR3 is built from 15 residues. J was trimmed by 7 bases and V by 5 bases; bases with no gene match: 8. Germline CDR1 and CDR2: SGHTA and FQGNSA.

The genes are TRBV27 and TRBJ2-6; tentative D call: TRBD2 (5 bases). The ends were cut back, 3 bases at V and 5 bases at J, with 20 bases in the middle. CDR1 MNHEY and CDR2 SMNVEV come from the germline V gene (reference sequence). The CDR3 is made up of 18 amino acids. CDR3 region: CASSLKRTPLGRANVLTF. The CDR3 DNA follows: TGTGCCAGCAGTTTGAAAAGGACTCCTCTGGGTCGGGCCAACGTCCTGACTTTC.

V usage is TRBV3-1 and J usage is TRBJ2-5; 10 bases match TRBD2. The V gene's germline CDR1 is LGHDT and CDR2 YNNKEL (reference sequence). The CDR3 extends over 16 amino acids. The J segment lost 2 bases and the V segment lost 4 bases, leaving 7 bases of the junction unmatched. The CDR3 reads CASSPLAGESQETQYF. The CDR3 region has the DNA TGTGCCAGCAGCCCTCTAGCGGGAGAGAGTCAAGAGACCCAGTACTTC.

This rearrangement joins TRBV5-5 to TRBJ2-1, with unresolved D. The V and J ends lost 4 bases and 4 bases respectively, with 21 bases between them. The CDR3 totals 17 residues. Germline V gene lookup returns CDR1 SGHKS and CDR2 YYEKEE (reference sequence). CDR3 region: CASSDPLASTMYNEQFF. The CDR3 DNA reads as TGTGCCAGCAGCGATCCACTGGCGTCGACCATGTACAATGAGCAGTTCTTC.

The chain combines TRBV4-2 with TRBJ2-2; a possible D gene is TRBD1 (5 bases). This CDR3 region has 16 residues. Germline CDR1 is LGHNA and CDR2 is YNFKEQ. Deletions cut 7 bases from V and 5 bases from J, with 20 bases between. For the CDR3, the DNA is TGTGCCAGCACCCCCATAGCAGGGTATAAGACCGGGGAGCTGTTTTTT. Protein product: CASTPIAGYKTGELFF.

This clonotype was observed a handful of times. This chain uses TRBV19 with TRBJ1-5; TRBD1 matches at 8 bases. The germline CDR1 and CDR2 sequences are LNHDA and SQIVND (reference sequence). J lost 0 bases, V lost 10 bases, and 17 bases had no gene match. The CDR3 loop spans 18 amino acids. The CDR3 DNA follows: TGTGCCACAGCAGGGGACAGGAGACGGATCTATAGCAATCAGCCCCAGCATTTT. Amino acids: CATAGDRRRIYSNQPQHF.